One and the same sample provided the 29 T cell receptor beta chains below, sequenced in a study of blood T cell repertoires in COVID-19 (TCRdb year 2020). Libraries were constructed by the immunoSEQ multiplex PCR assay. TCRdb holds this immuneACCESS table with in-frame rearrangements only. Some clones are missing; in checked studies, unresolved V genes explain under half, and the rest has no known cause. Within this sample are tens of thousands of clones, with about 80% of them counted one time only. Together, the top ten hold about 28% of the sample. Sequenced material: peripheral blood. Receptor source: an older man with acute or convalescent COVID-19.

This clone was detected only once. The CDR3, as DNA: TGTGCCAGCAGCACGGGACAGGGAGAAAGTGGAAACACCATATATTTT. Protein: CASSTGQGESGNTIYF. The V gene is TRBV7-6, the J gene TRBJ1-3; 9 bases map to TRBD1. Germline V gene sequence: CDR1 SGHVS, CDR2 FNYEAQ. The trim removed 5 bases at V and 3 bases at J, leaving 8 bases unmatched. The CDR3 length is 16 residues. The full variable domain, its missing parts supplied by reference TRBV7-6 and TRBJ1-3, is GAGVSQSPRYKVTKRGQDVALRCDPISGHVSLYWYRQALGQGPEFLTYFNYEAQQDKSGLPNDRFSAERPEGSISTLTIQRTEQRDSAMYRCASSTGQGESGNTIYFGEGSWLTVV.

The V gene is TRBV7-9, the J gene TRBJ1-1, with D tentatively TRBD1 (6 bases). Germline CDR1 reads SEHNR; CDR2 reads FQNEAQ (reference sequence). The CDR3 is 15 amino acids. Trimming took 4 bases from V and 3 from J, leaving 15 bases between them. CDR3 protein: CASSYPRAGDTEAFF. CDR3 coding DNA: TGTGCCAGCAGCTACCCTCGGGCAGGGGACACTGAAGCTTTCTTT.

The rearrangement uses TRBV19 and TRBJ2-1, with D perhaps matching TRBD1 (6 bases). Looked up from germline, CDR1 is LNHDA and CDR2 is SQIVND (reference sequence). The CDR3 has 15 amino acids. The V end lost 4 bases, the J end lost 1 base, and 11 bases lay between the germline ends. This chain's CDR3 is CASSTQGWSYNEQFF. As DNA, the CDR3 is TGTGCCAGTAGTACACAGGGTTGGTCCTACAATGAGCAGTTCTTC.

CDR3 coding DNA: TGTGCCAGCAGGGCCGGGACAGGGTGGAAGGGCTACACCTTC. This gives the protein CASRAGTGWKGYTF. This chain joins TRBV5-4 and TRBJ1-2; 9 bases match TRBD1. From germline, CDR1 is SGHNT and CDR2 YYREEE (reference sequence). The CDR3 length is 14 residues. V shed 5 bases, J shed 8 bases, and the junction held 10 bases outside the gene matches.

This sequence joins TRBV7-8 and TRBJ2-7; 7 bases line up with TRBD2. V lost 5 bases and J lost 3; bases outside the gene matches: 13. Germline-derived CDR1 and CDR2 are SGHVS and FQNEAQ. The CDR3 totals 16 residues. The chain's CDR3 is CASSRLAQTTNYEQYF. In DNA, the CDR3 is TGTGCCAGCAGCCGACTAGCCCAAACCACAAACTACGAGCAGTACTTC.

The chain couples TRBV6-4 to TRBJ2-1, with TRBD2 identical over 12 bases. Germline CDR1 reads MRHNA; CDR2 reads SNTAGT. The CDR3 consists of 16 residues. Trimming at V came to 6 bases and at J to 2 bases, leaving 5 bases not matched to a gene. CDR3 region: CASSHSSGRAYNEQFF. CDR3 DNA sequence: TGTGCCAGCAGCCATTCTAGCGGGAGGGCCTACAATGAGCAGTTCTTC.

The rearrangement joins TRBV9 to TRBJ2-3; a weak D match, TRBD2 (6 bases). V lost 1 base and J 1 base, leaving 13 bases between the germline ends. CDR3 length equals 16 residues. Germline CDR1 and CDR2: SGDLS and YYNGEE. This CDR3 reads CASSVQGRLGTDTQYF. DNA of the CDR3: TGTGCCAGCAGCGTACAAGGGAGACTAGGCACAGATACGCAGTATTTT.

The genes are TRBV12-3 or TRBV12-4 and TRBJ2-7; D unresolved. The V and J ends lost 5 bases and 6 bases respectively, with 14 bases between them. This CDR3 has 13 residues. The chain's CDR3 is CASSPPGRLEQYF. The CDR3 coding sequence is TGTGCCAGCAGTCCCCCCGGCCGACTCGAGCAGTACTTC.

The chain recombines TRBV27 with TRBJ2-5; 9 nucleotides line up with TRBD2. J lost 5 bases, V lost 2 bases, and 9 bases had no gene match. CDR1 MNHEY and CDR2 SMNVEV come from the germline V gene (reference sequence). The CDR3 loop spans 16 amino acids. The chain's CDR3 is CASSLTLAGLGETQYF. CDR3 bases: TGTGCCAGCAGTTTAACCCTAGCGGGATTGGGGGAGACCCAGTACTTC.

The rearrangement uses TRBV7-9 and TRBJ1-2; no clear D. CDR1 and CDR2 (germline): SEHNR, FQNEAQ (reference sequence). Between the trimmed V and J ends, which lost 1 base and 4 bases, there was a span of 13 bases. The CDR3 extends over 15 amino acids. DNA for the CDR3: TGTGCCAGCAGCTTAGTAGACGGGGTGGGCTATGGCTACACCTTC. It translates to CASSLVDGVGYGYTF.

V and J are TRBV29-1 and TRBJ2-7; 7 bases line up with TRBD1. V lost 1 base and J lost 0; bases outside the gene matches: 3. Germline values: CDR1 SQVTM, CDR2 ANQGSEA. The CDR3 runs to 14 residues. The CDR3 DNA reads TGCAGCGTTGAAGTATGGGACAGCTCCTACGAGCAGTACTTC. As protein: CSVEVWDSSYEQYF.

The chain is built from TRBV14 and TRBJ1-2; 9 positions agree with TRBD1. The CDR3 is made up of 14 amino acids. The germline V gene has CDR1 SGHDN and CDR2 FVKESK. V was pared by 4 bases and J by 4 bases, with 4 bases of the junction left unmatched. Here the CDR3 DNA reads TGTGCCAGCAGCCCGTGGACAGGGGCCTATGGCTACACCTTC. Its translation: CASSPWTGAYGYTF.

V gene TRBV9 combines with J gene TRBJ2-2, with D uncertain. The CDR3 contains 15 residues. Trimming took 0 bases from V and 4 from J, leaving 10 bases between them. The germline V gene has CDR1 SGDLS and CDR2 YYNGEE. CDR3: CASSVDGGVTGELFF. DNA for the CDR3: TGTGCCAGCAGCGTAGACGGCGGAGTCACCGGGGAGCTGTTTTTT.

The V and J genes are TRBV12-3 or TRBV12-4 and TRBJ1-1; no reliable D call. Trimming pared 2 bases from V and 8 bases from J, leaving 6 bases between. The CDR3 extends over 11 amino acids. CDR3 protein: CASSLLQEAFF. DNA for the CDR3: TGTGCCAGCAGTTTACTTCAGGAAGCTTTCTTT.

This chain links TRBV5-1 with TRBJ1-6; TRBD1 matches at 8 bases. The V segment lost 4 bases and the J segment 2 bases; nucleotides outside the gene matches: 5. Looked up from germline, CDR1 is SGHRS and CDR2 is YFSETQ. The CDR3 is 16 residues long. The CDR3 bases are TGCGCCAGCAGCGACGGACAGGGCCCCTATAATTCACCCCTCCACTTT. This encodes CASSDGQGPYNSPLHF.

V usage is TRBV27 and J usage is TRBJ2-7; 11 bases are a match to TRBD2. This CDR3 contains 14 residues. Looked up from germline, CDR1 is MNHEY and CDR2 is SMNVEV (reference sequence). The V and J ends lost 6 bases and 1 base, in that order; junction bases with no gene match: 2. As DNA, the CDR3 is TGTGCCAGCAGGGGACTAGCGGTATCCTACGAGCAGTACTTC. Protein sequence: CASRGLAVSYEQYF.

The J gene is TRBJ2-1, the V gene TRBV29-1, with 7 nucleotides matching TRBD1. Germline V gene sequence: CDR1 SQVTM, CDR2 ANQGSEA. V lost 2 bases to trimming and J lost 0 bases; unmatched junction nucleotides: 13. CDR3 length: 18 residues. The CDR3 loop is CSVESRGSTLSSYNEQFF. The CDR3 nucleotides read TGCAGCGTTGAAAGCAGGGGGTCTACCTTAAGCTCCTACAATGAGCAGTTCTTC.

J is TRBJ2-7 and V is TRBV6-6; 7 bases map to TRBD2. The CDR3 is made up of 12 amino acids. The V and J ends lost 5 bases and 6 bases, in that order; junction bases with no gene match: 4. Germline V gene lookup returns CDR1 MNHNY and CDR2 SVGAGI (reference sequence). The CDR3 region is CASSPPGGEQYF. DNA for the CDR3: TGTGCCAGCAGTCCCCCGGGGGGCGAGCAGTACTTC.

This chain uses TRBV28 with TRBJ1-5, with 9 bases that match TRBD1. The CDR3 runs to 15 residues. CDR1 is MDHEN, CDR2 SYDVKM, per germline. J lost 5 bases, V lost 4 bases, and 6 bases had no gene match. The CDR3, as DNA: TGTGCCAGCAGTTGGGGGACAGGGACCTATCAGCCCCAGCATTTT. It is translated as CASSWGTGTYQPQHF.

The chain links TRBV18 to TRBJ1-6; 7 nucleotides agree with TRBD1. CDR1 and CDR2 from the germline V gene are KGHSH and LQKENI. The CDR3 has 16 amino acids. Trimming cost V 3 bases and J 10 bases; bases outside gene matches: 12. The CDR3 spells CASSPKTGEEGSPLHF. CDR3 DNA sequence: TGTGCCAGCTCACCGAAAACAGGGGAAGAGGGCTCACCCCTCCACTTT.

The V gene is TRBV2, the J gene TRBJ2-5; TRBD2 aligns across 11 bases. With V trimmed by 6 bases and J by 7 bases, 7 bases remained unmatched. The CDR3 runs 14 residues. The germline CDR1 and CDR2 sequences are SNHLY and FYNNEI. The CDR3 coding sequence is TGTGCCAGCAGGACGACTAGCGGGATAGCGACCCAGTACTTC. Translating gives CASRTTSGIATQYF.

This chain connects TRBV6-5 to TRBJ1-2, with TRBD1 as a possible D gene (5 bases). Trimming stripped 0 bases from V and 4 bases from J, with 9 bases between. Germline CDR1 reads MNHEY; CDR2 reads SVGAGI. The CDR3 totals 14 residues. The CDR3 DNA reads TGTGCCAGCAGTTACTCGACGGGGGGCTATGGCTACACCTTC. It specifies CASSYSTGGYGYTF.

The V gene is TRBV6-1, the J gene TRBJ1-1; D may be TRBD1 (5 bases). V was shortened by 2 bases and J by 5 bases, with 12 bases between the two germline ends. Germline CDR1 reads MNHNS; CDR2 reads SASEGT. The CDR3 sequence is 14 residues long. The CDR3 bases are TGTGCCAGCAGTGAAACGCGGGGGGGGACTGAAGCTTTCTTT. As protein: CASSETRGGTEAFF.

The chain couples TRBV7-9 to TRBJ1-1; D is perhaps TRBD1 (6 bases). Per germline, CDR1 SEHNR and CDR2 FQNEAQ (reference sequence). The CDR3 has 13 amino acids. Trimming took 8 bases from V and 0 from J, leaving 10 bases between them. The CDR3 region is CASHRDLNTEAFF. Here the CDR3 DNA reads TGTGCCAGCCACAGGGATCTGAACACTGAAGCTTTCTTT.

The chain joins TRBV12-3 or TRBV12-4 to TRBJ1-3; no clear D gene. Trimming removed 6 bases from V and 9 bases from J, with 12 bases in between. The CDR3 length is 12 residues. The CDR3 loop reads CASREGRGTIYF. In DNA form, the CDR3 reads TGTGCCAGCAGAGAGGGTCGGGGCACCATATATTTT.

V usage is TRBV6-2 or TRBV6-3 and J usage is TRBJ1-2; D gene uncertain. This CDR3 spans 15 amino acids. With 6 bases removed from V and 5 bases from J, the gap between germline ends came to 19 bases. The germline gives CDR1 MNHEY, CDR2 SVGEGT. The CDR3: CASSTPREAGYGYTF. CDR3 nucleotide sequence: TGTGCCAGCAGCACCCCCCGGGAGGCCGGATATGGCTACACCTTC.

Concerning this clone: This sample also contains other DNA sequences that code for the same CDR3. The gene calls are TRBV9 and TRBJ1-1; 9 positions agree with TRBD1. V lost 3 bases, J lost 0 bases, and 15 bases stayed unmatched. Germline V lookup: CDR1 SGDLS, CDR2 YYNGEE. The CDR3 length is 19 residues. CDR3 coding DNA: TGTGCCAGCAGCGATCCGGGACAGGGTGTAAAGAGGATGAACACTGAAGCTTTCTTT. Residues: CASSDPGQGVKRMNTEAFF.

This chain uses TRBV7-3 with TRBJ1-1; the D gene is possibly TRBD1 (6 bases). V lost 4 bases and J lost 1, with 7 bases in between. The CDR3 runs to 13 residues. Germline V gene sequence: CDR1 SGHTA, CDR2 FQGTGA. Written as DNA, the CDR3 is TGTGCCAGCAGCTCAGGGGCGAACACTGAAGCTTTCTTT. This encodes CASSSGANTEAFF.

The CDR3 protein is CASSLDIFSYEQYF. Written as DNA, the CDR3 is TGCGCCAGCAGCTTGGACATTTTCTCCTACGAGCAGTACTTC. The chain joins TRBV5-1 to TRBJ2-7; D gene uncertain. Germline values: CDR1 SGHRS, CDR2 YFSETQ. This CDR3 contains 14 residues. V gave up 0 bases and J gave up 0 bases, with 7 bases separating them.